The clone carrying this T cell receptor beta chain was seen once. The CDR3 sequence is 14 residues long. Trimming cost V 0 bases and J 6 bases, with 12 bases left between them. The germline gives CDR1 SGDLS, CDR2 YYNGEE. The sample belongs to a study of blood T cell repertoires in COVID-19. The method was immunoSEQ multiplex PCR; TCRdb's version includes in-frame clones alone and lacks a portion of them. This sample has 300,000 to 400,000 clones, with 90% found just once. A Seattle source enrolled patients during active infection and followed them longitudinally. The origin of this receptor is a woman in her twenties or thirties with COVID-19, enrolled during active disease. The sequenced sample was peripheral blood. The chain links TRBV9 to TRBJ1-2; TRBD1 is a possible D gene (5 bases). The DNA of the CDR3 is TGTGCCAGCAGCGTAGAGGCAGGGTTCCATGGCTACACCTTC. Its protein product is CASSVEAGFHGYTF.